This note documents a single T cell receptor (beta chain) sequence. Its matching antigen is unknown. The germline V gene encodes CDR1 SGHRS and CDR2 YFSETQ. There are 14 residues in the CDR3. Germline trimming cut 4 bases from V and 5 bases from J; bases unmatched to any gene: 6. Researchers ran the PCR with 60 Vbeta and 13 Jbeta primers. The data were produced by immunoSEQ multiplex PCR, yet TCRdb's version contains in-frame clones alone and is incomplete. The table has around 100,000 clones, 70% to 80% seen once; the top ten hold roughly 19%. Donors counted as nominally healthy when sampled, yet unrecorded immune exposures were likely. This sample is drawn from a study of cytomegalovirus exposure and HLA in healthy donors. Study-wide points: Later genetic work tied a missense DCLRE1C variant to beta-chain V and J trimming. By a later analysis, the bulk of CMV-associated TCR beta chains appeared HLA-restricted.

The chain links TRBV5-1 to TRBJ1-1; TRBD1 matches at 9 bases. The sequencing sample was made of PBMCs. This receptor was taken from a woman aged 55 to 70 in good health and CMV-seropositive. The CDR3 nucleotides are TGCGCCAGCAGCCGGGGACAGGGTTTAACTGAAGCTTTCTTT. Its translation: CASSRGQGLTEAFF.